This T cell receptor (beta chain) was observed in a study of shared clonotypes between healthy human individuals. Study-wide results and limits: Generally, estimated richness proved larger in naive subsets than it did in memory subsets. Donor clonotype sharing was expected to depend on sequencing depth.

In this sample, this clone turned up a few times. The antigen is undetermined. Division of CD4+ cells produced a CD45RA+ naive subset and a CD45RA-negative memory subset. The ends were cut back, 0 bases at V and 10 bases at J, with 14 bases in the middle. The CDR3 runs to 14 residues. The V gene's germline CDR1 is SGDLS and CDR2 YYNGEE. Genomic DNA of each subset was evenly split across several immunoSEQ plates. The protocol was immunoSEQ multiplex PCR, while the TCRdb copy is restricted to in-frame clones and leaves out a portion. The sample has a few hundred thousand clones; less than 98% are singletons.

This clonotype was sampled from a woman in her twenties or thirties in good health. The chain uses TRBV9 and TRBJ1-5, with D uncertain. Sequenced sample: naive CD4+ T cells sorted from blood. Noted subset: CD45RA+ positively selected. Written as DNA, the CDR3 is TGTGCCAGCAGCGTAGGGCGGGTCGCGGGACCCCAGCATTTT. It specifies CASSVGRVAGPQHF.